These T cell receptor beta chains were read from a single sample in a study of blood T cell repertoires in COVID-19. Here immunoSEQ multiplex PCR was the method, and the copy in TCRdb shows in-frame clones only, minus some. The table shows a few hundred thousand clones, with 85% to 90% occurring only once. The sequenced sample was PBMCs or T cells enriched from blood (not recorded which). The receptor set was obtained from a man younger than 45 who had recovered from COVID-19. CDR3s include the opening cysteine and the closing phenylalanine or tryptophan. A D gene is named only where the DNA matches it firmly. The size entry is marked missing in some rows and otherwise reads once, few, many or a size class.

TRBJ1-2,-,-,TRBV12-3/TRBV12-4,TGTGCCAGCACCGACTCCTTGGGCTACACCTTC,CASTDSLGYTF
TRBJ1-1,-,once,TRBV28,TGTGCCAGCAGTCTCCCCCCGAACACTGAAGCTTTCTTT,CASSLPPNTEAFF
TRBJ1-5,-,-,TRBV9,TGTGCCAGCAGCGTAGAGTGGTCAGGGGTTCAGCCCCAGCATTTT,CASSVEWSGVQPQHF
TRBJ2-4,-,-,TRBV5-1,TGCGCCAGCAGCCCAACTAGCGCCAAAAACATTCAGTACTTC,CASSPTSAKNIQYF
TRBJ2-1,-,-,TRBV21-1,TGTGCCAGCAGCCGCGCGCTAGCGGGAGCTGGGGATGAGCAGTTCTTC,CASSRALAGAGDEQFF
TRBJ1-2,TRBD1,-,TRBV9,TGTGCCAGCAGCGCAGGACAGGGTTTGGGCTACACCTTC,CASSAGQGLGYTF
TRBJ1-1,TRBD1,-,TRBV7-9,TGTGCCAGCAGACACCGGGACAGGCTGAACACTGAAGCTTTCTTT,CASRHRDRLNTEAFF
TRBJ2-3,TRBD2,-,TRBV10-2,TGCGCCAGCAGCTGGACTAGCAGAACGGATACGCAGTATTTT,CASSWTSRTDTQYF
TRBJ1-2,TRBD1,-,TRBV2,TGTGCCAGCAGTGAATTGACAGGGAACGGTGGCTACACCTTC,CASSELTGNGGYTF
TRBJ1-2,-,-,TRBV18,TGTGCCAGCTCACCCGAAGCTATTAATGGCTACACCTTC,CASSPEAINGYTF
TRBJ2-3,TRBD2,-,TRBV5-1,TGCGCCACCACGCTATCGGGAGGCCCCACAGATACGCAGTATTTT,CATTLSGGPTDTQYF
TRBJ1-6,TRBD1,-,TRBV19,TGTGCCAGTAGTATAACACAGGGGGTTAATTCACCCCTCCACTTT,CASSITQGVNSPLHF
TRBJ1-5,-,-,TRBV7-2,TGTGCCAGCAGCGCCCAGGGGCGGGGGATCAATCAGCCCCAGCATTTT,CASSAQGRGINQPQHF